This TCR beta chain is drawn from a study of blood T cells in healthy people across ages. The second PCR ran about 6 to 12 cycles with a sample-barcoded 5' primer and J-beta primers. TCRdb reprocessed the 5' RACE reads via MiXCR and lists one record per CDR3 protein. Of 1.8 million or so distinct CDR3 sequences in the sample, about two fifths were seen once. Note on this clonotype: Its antigen is as yet unknown.

Whole-study results and caveats: Long-lived donors exceeded aged donors in naive CD4+ cells and diversity. TCR beta diversity per million T cells fell roughly linearly with age.

This CDR3 has 14 residues. Germline V CDR1 and CDR2: SGHDN, FVKESK. V gave up 6 bases and J gave up 6 bases; unmatched junction bases: 10. This TCR was sampled from a human donor in good health. Sequencing was carried out using blood. This sequence joins TRBV14 and TRBJ1-2, with 7 bases lining up with TRBD1. The CDR3 reads CASSLRGQGDGYTF. CDR3 coding DNA: TGTGCCAGCAGTCTTCGAGGGCAGGGGGATGGCTACACCTTC.